This T cell receptor beta chain derives from a study of cytomegalovirus exposure and HLA in healthy donors. The PCR contained 60 Vbeta and 13 Jbeta primers. Here immunoSEQ multiplex PCR was the method, and the copy in TCRdb shows in-frame clones only, minus some. Seen here are about 160,000 clones, more than 70% observed once, and the top ten hold over 1.1%. V lost 1 base, J lost 5 bases, and 11 bases stayed unmatched. Germline V gene lookup returns CDR1 MNHEY and CDR2 SMNVEV (reference sequence). This CDR3 spans 17 amino acids. This clone was recorded a few times. The chain couples TRBV27 to TRBJ2-5, with 9 nucleotides matching TRBD1. The sequencing input was PBMCs. The clonotype originates from a man between 60 and 75 years old in good health and CMV-seronegative. The CDR3 sequence: CASSLLMGQGRGETQYF. DNA of the CDR3: TGTGCCAGCAGTTTATTGATGGGACAGGGCCGGGGGGAGACCCAGTACTTC.